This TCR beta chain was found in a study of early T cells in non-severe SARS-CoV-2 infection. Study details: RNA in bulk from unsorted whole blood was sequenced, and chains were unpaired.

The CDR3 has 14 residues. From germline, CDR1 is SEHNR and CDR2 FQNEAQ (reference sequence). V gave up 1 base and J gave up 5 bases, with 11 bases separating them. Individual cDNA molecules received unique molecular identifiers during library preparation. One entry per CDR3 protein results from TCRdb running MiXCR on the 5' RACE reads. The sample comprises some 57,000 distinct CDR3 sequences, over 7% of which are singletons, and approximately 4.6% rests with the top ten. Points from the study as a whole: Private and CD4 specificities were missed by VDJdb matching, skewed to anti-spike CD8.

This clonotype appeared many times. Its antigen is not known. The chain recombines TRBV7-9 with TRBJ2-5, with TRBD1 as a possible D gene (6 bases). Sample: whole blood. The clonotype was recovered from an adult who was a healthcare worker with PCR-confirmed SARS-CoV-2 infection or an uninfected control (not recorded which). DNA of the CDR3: TGTGCCAGCAGCTTAGTGGGGGCTGGGGAGACCCAGTACTTC. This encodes CASSLVGAGETQYF.